This T cell receptor beta chain derives from a study of shared clonotypes between healthy human individuals. Both subsets, CD45RA+ naive and CD45RA-negative memory, were split from the CD4+ cells. To note about this clone: Its antigen is as yet unknown.

Germline V gene sequence: CDR1 SEHNR, CDR2 FQNEAQ (reference sequence). CDR3 size: 15 residues. Trimming stripped 7 bases from V and 1 base from J, with 17 bases between. Original methodology: Junction-only sequences without quality scores were provided by ImmunoSEQ, so filtering was different. The method was immunoSEQ multiplex PCR; TCRdb's version includes in-frame clones alone and lacks a portion of them. V and J calls and clone size are given by that table; D and trimming were obtained from the DNA. Of about a million clones listed, over 60% were seen once; the top ten hold roughly 1.5%. Study conclusions and caveats: The donor pool, a small one, limited the genetic and exposure-history diversity represented. Generally, naive subsets came out with larger estimated richness than memory subsets.

V gene TRBV7-9 combines with J gene TRBJ2-7; maybe TRBD1 (6 bases). Sequencing was done on a sample of memory CD4+ T cells sorted from blood. Documented subset: CD45RA-negative fraction. This receptor was identified in a man between 18 and 35 years old in good health. The CDR3 DNA sequence: TGTGCCAGCACCTCCGGGGCAGGGGTTTCCTACGAGCAGTACTTC. This gives the protein CASTSGAGVSYEQYF.